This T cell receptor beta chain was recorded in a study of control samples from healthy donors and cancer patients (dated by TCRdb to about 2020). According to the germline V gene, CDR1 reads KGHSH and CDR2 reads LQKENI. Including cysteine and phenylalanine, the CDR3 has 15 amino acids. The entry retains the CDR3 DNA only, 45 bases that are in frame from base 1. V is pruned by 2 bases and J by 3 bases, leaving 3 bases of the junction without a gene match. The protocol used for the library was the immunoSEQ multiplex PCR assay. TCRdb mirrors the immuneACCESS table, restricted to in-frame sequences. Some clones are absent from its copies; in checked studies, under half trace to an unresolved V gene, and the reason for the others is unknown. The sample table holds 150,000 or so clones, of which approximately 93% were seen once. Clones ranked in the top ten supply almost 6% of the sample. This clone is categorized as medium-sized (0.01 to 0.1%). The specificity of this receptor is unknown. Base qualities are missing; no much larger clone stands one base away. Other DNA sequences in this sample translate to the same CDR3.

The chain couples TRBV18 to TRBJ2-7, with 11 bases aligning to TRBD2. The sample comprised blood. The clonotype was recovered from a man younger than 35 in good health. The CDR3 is CASSPAGTSGYEQYF. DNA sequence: TGTGCCAGCTCACCAGCCGGGACTAGCGGCTACGAGCAGTACTTC. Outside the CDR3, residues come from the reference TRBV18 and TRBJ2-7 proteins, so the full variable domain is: NAGVMQNPRHLVRRRGQEARLRCSPMKGHSHVYWYRQLPEEGLKFMVYLQKENIIDESGMPKERFSAEFPKEGPSILRIQQVVRGDSAAYFCASSPAGTSGYEQYFGPGTRLTVT.